The present T cell receptor (beta chain) was sequenced within a study of OX40 agonist ivuxolimab in advanced cancers. Study outcomes and limitations: CD4+ and CD8+ blood T cells expanded clonally by week 6 at 0.1 to 3.0 mg/kg.

CDR3 size: 15 residues. Trimming stripped 2 bases from V and 0 bases from J, with 8 bases between. CDR1 MNHEY and CDR2 SMNVEV come from the germline V gene (reference sequence). Note on this clone: The antigen is undetermined.

The protocol was immunoSEQ multiplex PCR, while the TCRdb copy is restricted to in-frame clones and leaves out a portion. The sample lists 45,000 to 50,000 clones, 70% to 90% occurring once. This sequence joins TRBV27 and TRBJ1-5, with D unresolved. The specimen was CD4+ or CD8+ T cells sorted from blood, collected in a trial of the OX40 agonist ivuxolimab. The TCR was taken from an adult with an advanced solid tumor such as melanoma, head and neck, liver or kidney cancer. Written as DNA, the CDR3 is TGTGCCAGCAGTTTAATGGAGAATAGCAATCAGCCCCAGCATTTT. Encoded protein: CASSLMENSNQPQHF.